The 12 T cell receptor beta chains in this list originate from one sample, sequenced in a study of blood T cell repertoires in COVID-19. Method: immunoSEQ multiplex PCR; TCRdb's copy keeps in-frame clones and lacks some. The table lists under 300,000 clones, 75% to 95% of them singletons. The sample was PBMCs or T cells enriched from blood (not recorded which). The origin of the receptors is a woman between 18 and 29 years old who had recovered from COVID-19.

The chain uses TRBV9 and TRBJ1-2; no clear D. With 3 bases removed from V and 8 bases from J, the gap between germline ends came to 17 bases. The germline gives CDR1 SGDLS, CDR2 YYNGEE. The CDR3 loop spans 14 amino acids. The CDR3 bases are TGTGCCAGCAGCGCAAGAGACACGGGGTTCGGCTACACCTTC. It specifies CASSARDTGFGYTF.

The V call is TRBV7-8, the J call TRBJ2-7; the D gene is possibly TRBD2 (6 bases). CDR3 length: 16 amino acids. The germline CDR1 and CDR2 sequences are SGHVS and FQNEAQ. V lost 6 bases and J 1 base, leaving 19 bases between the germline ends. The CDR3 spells CASSHRPGLKSYEQYF. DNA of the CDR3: TGTGCCAGCAGTCACCGCCCGGGACTGAAATCCTACGAGCAGTACTTC.

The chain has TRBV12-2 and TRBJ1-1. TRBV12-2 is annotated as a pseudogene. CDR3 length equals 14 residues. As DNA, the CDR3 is TGTGCAAGTCGGCCTAGCGGGTTCGGCACTGAAGCTTTCTTT. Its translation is CASRPSGFGTEAFF.

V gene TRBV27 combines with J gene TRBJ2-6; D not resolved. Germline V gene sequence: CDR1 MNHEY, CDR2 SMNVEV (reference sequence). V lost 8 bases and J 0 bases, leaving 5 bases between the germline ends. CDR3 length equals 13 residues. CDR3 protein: CASGPSGANVLTF. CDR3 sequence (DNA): TGTGCCAGCGGCCCCTCTGGGGCCAACGTCCTGACTTTC.

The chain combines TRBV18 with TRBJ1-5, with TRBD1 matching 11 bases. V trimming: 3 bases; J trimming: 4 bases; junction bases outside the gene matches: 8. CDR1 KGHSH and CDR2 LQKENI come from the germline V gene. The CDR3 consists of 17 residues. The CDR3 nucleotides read TGTGCCAGCTCACCCGGACAGGGGGCCTTGGTAAATCAGCCCCAGCATTTT. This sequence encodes CASSPGQGALVNQPQHF. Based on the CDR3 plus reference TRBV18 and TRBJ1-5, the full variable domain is NAGVMQNPRHLVRRRGQEARLRCSPMKGHSHVYWYRQLPEEGLKFMVYLQKENIIDESGMPKERFSAEFPKEGPSILRIQQVVRGDSAAYFCASSPGQGALVNQPQHFGDGTRLSIL.

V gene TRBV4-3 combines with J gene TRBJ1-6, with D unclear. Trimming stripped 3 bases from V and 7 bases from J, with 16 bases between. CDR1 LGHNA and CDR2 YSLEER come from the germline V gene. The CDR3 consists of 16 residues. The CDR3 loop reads CASSQPTGSGNSPLHF. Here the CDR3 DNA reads TGCGCCAGCAGCCAGCCCACCGGCTCGGGGAATTCACCCCTCCACTTT.

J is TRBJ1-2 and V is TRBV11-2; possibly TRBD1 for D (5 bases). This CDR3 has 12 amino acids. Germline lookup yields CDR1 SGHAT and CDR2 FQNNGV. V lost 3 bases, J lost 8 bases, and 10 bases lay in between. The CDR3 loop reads CASSFGGEGYTF. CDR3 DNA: TGTGCCAGCAGCTTCGGAGGGGAGGGCTACACCTTC.

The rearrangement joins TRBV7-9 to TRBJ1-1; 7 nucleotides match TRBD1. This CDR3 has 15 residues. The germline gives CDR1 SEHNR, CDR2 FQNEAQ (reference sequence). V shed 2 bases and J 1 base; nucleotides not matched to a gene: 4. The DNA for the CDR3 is TGTGCCAGCAGCTTACGGACAGGACAGAACACTGAAGCTTTCTTT. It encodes CASSLRTGQNTEAFF. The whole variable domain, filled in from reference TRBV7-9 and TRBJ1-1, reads DTGVSQNPRHKITKRGQNVTFRCDPISEHNRLYWYRQTLGQGPEFLTYFQNEAQLEKSRLLSDRFSAERPKGSFSTLEIQRTEQGDSAMYLCASSLRTGQNTEAFFGQGTRLTVV.

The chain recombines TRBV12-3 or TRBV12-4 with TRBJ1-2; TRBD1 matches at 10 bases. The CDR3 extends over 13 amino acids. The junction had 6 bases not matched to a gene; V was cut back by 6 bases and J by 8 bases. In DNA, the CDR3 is TGTGCCAGCAGACCGGGGACAGGGGAGGGCTACACCTTC. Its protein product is CASRPGTGEGYTF.

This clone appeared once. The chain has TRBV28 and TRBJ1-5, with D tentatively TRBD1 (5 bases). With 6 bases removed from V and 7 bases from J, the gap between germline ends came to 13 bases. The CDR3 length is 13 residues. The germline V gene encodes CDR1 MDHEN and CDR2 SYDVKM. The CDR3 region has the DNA TGTGCCAGCAGGGGGCAGGGTCAACAGCCCCAGCATTTT. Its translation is CASRGQGQQPQHF.

The CDR3 DNA reads TGTGCCAGCAGCTTAAGTCGCAGAAACACCGGGGAGCTGTTTTTT. Its protein is CASSLSRRNTGELFF. The chain recombines TRBV11-3 with TRBJ2-2, with D unresolved. Trimming removed 2 bases from V and 2 bases from J, with 9 bases in between. The CDR3 contains 15 residues. Germline-derived CDR1 and CDR2 are SGHNT and YENEEA.

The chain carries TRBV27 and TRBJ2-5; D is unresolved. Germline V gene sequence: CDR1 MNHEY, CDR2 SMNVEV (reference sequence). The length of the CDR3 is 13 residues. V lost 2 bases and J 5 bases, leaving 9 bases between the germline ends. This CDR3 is CASSLTGLETQYF. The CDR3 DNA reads TGTGCCAGCAGTTTAACTGGGCTGGAGACCCAGTACTTC.